The sequence of this TCR beta chain was determined in a study of early T cells in non-severe SARS-CoV-2 infection. The CDR3 runs 16 residues. J was trimmed by 4 bases and V by 7 bases; bases with no gene match: 12. Germline V CDR1 and CDR2: MNHNS, SASEGT. In the library, individual cDNA molecules carried attached unique molecular identifiers. TCRdb called the 5' RACE reads again in MiXCR, with one record for every CDR3 protein. The sample includes about 110,000 distinct CDR3 sequences, 10% to 15% of them seen just once. Findings and caveats of the study: VDJdb matching favored anti-spike CD8 responses, missing private and CD4 specificities.

With respect to this clonotype: As yet, its antigen is unknown.

The TCR sequence derives from an adult who was a healthcare worker with PCR-confirmed SARS-CoV-2 infection or an uninfected control (not recorded which). This sequence joins TRBV6-1 and TRBJ2-2; 7 bases match TRBD2. The specimen was whole blood, collected at baseline. CDR3 sequence reads: CASTGDRGGPTGELFF. The CDR3 coding sequence is TGTGCCAGCACGGGTGATCGCGGGGGACCCACCGGGGAGCTGTTTTTT.